The present T cell receptor beta chain was sequenced within a study of T cell responses to AZD1222 COVID-19 vaccine (dated by TCRdb to about 2021). A note on the overall study: AZD1222 recipients given second doses at about 4 weeks or at about 12 weeks were pooled, since spike-specific TCR depth and breadth were not found to differ between the two schedules. TCR sequencing was performed for 233 trial participants, of whom about 200 were given two doses of AZD1222 and 26 were given two doses of MenACWY control vaccine. Trial participants were enrolled into age subgroups of 18-55, 56-69 and 70-plus years, which contained around 150, 29 and 61 TCR-sequenced participants, respectively.

About this clone: Its antigen target is currently unknown. Base qualities were left out, and no much larger clone turns up one base away.

Trimming takes 2 bases off V and 8 bases off J; junction bases not matched to a gene: 8. The CDR3 covers 15 residues, taking in both the cysteine and the phenylalanine. Only the CDR3 DNA stays, 45 bases, in frame from base 1. CDR1 MNHNS and CDR2 SASEGT are derived from the germline V gene. Overall study outcomes, separate from this receptor: In the small 56-69-year group, the increase in depth fell short of significance, most likely because of low power. Participants were mostly white British, with more females than males. The authors suggested clonal diversity may have been underestimated. Nearly half of unique spike-specific TCRs reportedly recognized epitopes outside regions mutated in the B.1.351 and B.1.1.7 variants. No day 14 peak-response samples were available, so repertoires were characterized only after the peak T cell response. After two AZD1222 doses, both the breadth and the depth of spike-specific TCRs were significantly higher than at day 0 and than in MenACWY recipients. The whole spike protein was spanned by vaccine-associated CD4 TCRs, and dominant responses were seen in regions 160-218 and 743-854. Only six or seven AZD1222 recipients were SARS-CoV-2 seropositive at baseline, limiting conclusions about previously exposed vaccinees.

Sample time point, as interpreted from the label and publication: baseline before first vaccination. Vaccinee samples came from UK trials COV001 and COV002, including a single-blind randomized controlled phase 2/3 trial of AZD1222 (ChAdOx1 nCoV-19) in healthy adults. Trial participant PBMC samples were collected at day 0 and day 28 after the second dose for TCRbeta chain sequencing. The CDR3 regions of human TCRbeta chains were analyzed by immunosequencing. Per the source publication's procedure: TCRs in the repertoires were matched against a reference library of SARS-CoV-2-specific TCRs that had been generated with the MIRA antigen-specificity platform. Breadth was defined as the fraction of unique TCRs that were SARS-CoV-2-associated, and depth was defined as the fraction of total T cells that were SARS-CoV-2-associated. Using the MIRA data, every spike-specific TCR was mapped to the spike region that the TCR reacted to and assigned to either a CD4 or a CD8 class. Log10-transformed breadth and depth values were compared by one-way ANOVA with Sidak's multiple comparisons tests. The source is immuneACCESS, and TCRdb retained only in-frame sequences with V and J called. Part of the clones is not carried over; for the studies checked, unresolved V genes explain less than half of this, and the remainder is unexplained. That table supplies the V and J calls and clone size; D and trimming were determined from the DNA. In this sample the table shows 150,000 to 200,000 clones, 85% to 95% of which occur a single time. Around 4% of the sample is in the top ten clones.

This specimen was peripheral blood, taken on day 0 of AZD1222 vaccination. The source of this sequence is an adult in good health. The chain is made from TRBV6-1 and TRBJ2-1; 8 of the junction bases match TRBD2. The CDR3 is CASSETGLDLDEQFF. The DNA sequence follows: TGTGCCAGCAGTGAAACGGGACTAGATCTCGATGAGCAGTTCTTC.